These 21 T cell receptor beta chains were all obtained from the same sample, sequenced in a study of T cell responses to AZD1222 COVID-19 vaccine. TCRdb's table, derived via immunoSEQ multiplex PCR, lists solely in-frame clones and lacks some. Of around 150,000 clones in the sample, around 89% are singletons; the top ten hold 2.2%. The material sequenced was peripheral blood, taken on day 0 of AZD1222 vaccination. The receptors were gathered from an adult in good health.

This chain joins TRBV18 and TRBJ2-3, with D hard to call. The germline CDR1 and CDR2 sequences are KGHSH and LQKENI. V was trimmed by 3 bases and J by 2 bases, leaving 12 bases between them. CDR3 length: 15 residues. In DNA form, the CDR3 reads TGTGCCAGCTCACCCAAGACACTTCCCACAGATACGCAGTATTTT. The encoded protein is CASSPKTLPTDTQYF.

The chain links TRBV3-1 (or the pseudogene TRBV3-2) to TRBJ1-1, with TRBD1 as a possible D gene (6 bases). Germline loops: CDR1 LGHDT, CDR2 YNNKEL (reference sequence). The CDR3 has 14 residues. The V end lost 1 base, the J end lost 5 bases, and 11 bases lay between the germline ends. The CDR3 sequence is CASSQAVGATEAFF. CDR3 nucleotide sequence: TGTGCCAGCAGCCAAGCGGTGGGGGCAACTGAAGCTTTCTTT.

The chain is built from TRBV7-9 and TRBJ2-7; 10 nucleotides align to TRBD2. Germline-derived CDR1 and CDR2 are SEHNR and FQNEAQ (reference sequence). Unmatched junction bases numbered 4, after V lost 0 bases and J lost 2 bases. The CDR3 is 16 amino acids. Here the CDR3 DNA reads TGTGCCAGCAGCTTAGCGCCAGCGGGAGGGCCCTACGAGCAGTACTTC. Residues: CASSLAPAGGPYEQYF.

The CDR3 spells CASSTSGSLRYNEQFF. The CDR3 nucleotides read TGTGCCAGTTCGACTAGCGGGAGTCTCCGGTACAATGAGCAGTTCTTC. This chain links TRBV27 with TRBJ2-1; 12 bases fit TRBD2. Germline V gene sequence: CDR1 MNHEY, CDR2 SMNVEV (reference sequence). The V segment lost 9 bases and the J segment 4 bases; nucleotides outside the gene matches: 10. This CDR3 has 16 residues.

This rearrangement joins TRBV6-4 to TRBJ2-2, with TRBD2 matching 9 bases. The CDR3 is 14 residues long. The germline V gene has CDR1 MRHNA and CDR2 SNTAGT. J lost 3 bases, V lost 7 bases, and 3 bases had no gene match. The CDR3 sequence: CASTSGKDTGELFF. The CDR3 nucleotides read TGTGCCAGCACTAGCGGGAAGGACACCGGGGAGCTGTTTTTT.

The chain carries TRBV9 and TRBJ2-5; the match to TRBD2 covers 10 bases. V was pared by 1 base and J by 4 bases, with 4 bases of the junction left unmatched. Germline CDR1 SGDLS, CDR2 YYNGEE. The CDR3 is 15 amino acids. This CDR3 reads CASSVSSGRAETQYF. The CDR3 bases are TGTGCCAGCAGCGTATCGAGCGGGAGGGCAGAGACCCAGTACTTC.

This chain uses TRBV29-1 with TRBJ2-7; maybe TRBD1 (6 bases). Trimming pared 4 bases from V and 3 bases from J, leaving 16 bases between. CDR1 is SQVTM and CDR2 is ANQGSEA in the germline V gene. The CDR3 has 14 residues. CDR3 DNA sequence: TGCAGCGTTGGGGTCGGGACAAACAGCTACGAGCAGTACTTC. Amino acids: CSVGVGTNSYEQYF.

The chain couples TRBV28 to TRBJ1-2; weak D call: TRBD1 (5 bases). Between the trimmed V and J ends, which lost 6 bases and 4 bases, there was a span of 15 bases. Germline V lookup: CDR1 MDHEN, CDR2 SYDVKM. The CDR3 runs to 14 residues. In nucleotides, the CDR3 is TGTGCCAGCAGCCCCAATAGGGGACCCTATGGCTACACCTTC. Translation gives CASSPNRGPYGYTF.

The chain links TRBV2 to TRBJ2-1, with 8 nucleotides matching TRBD2. The CDR3 spans 14 residues. CDR1 and CDR2 (germline): SNHLY, FYNNEI. The V segment lost 5 bases and the J segment 5 bases; nucleotides outside the gene matches: 5. The CDR3 nucleotides read TGTGCCAGCAGTCCTAGCGGGCACAACAATGAGCAGTTCTTC. It specifies CASSPSGHNNEQFF.

This chain uses TRBV3-1 (or the pseudogene TRBV3-2) with TRBJ2-5, with D maybe TRBD2 (6 bases). The CDR3 runs 17 residues. CDR1 and CDR2 from the germline V gene are LGHDT and YNNKEL (reference sequence). The ends were cut back, 4 bases at V and 6 bases at J, with 24 bases in the middle. The CDR3 DNA reads TGTGCCAGCAGCCGTGACCCGTCGGGGGTAGATCTCAAGACCCAGTACTTC. As protein: CASSRDPSGVDLKTQYF.

The V call is TRBV7-2, the J call TRBJ1-6; D gene ambiguous. Trimming cost V 5 bases and J 6 bases, with 11 bases left between them. CDR3 length equals 14 residues. Germline values: CDR1 SGHTA, CDR2 FQGNSA. The DNA of the CDR3 is TGTGCCAGCAGCGCCCCTAGGGTTAATTCACCCCTCCACTTT. Its protein is CASSAPRVNSPLHF.

The J gene is TRBJ2-1, the V gene TRBV27; D assignment may be TRBD1 or TRBD2 (5 bases each). Germline assignment: CDR1 MNHEY and CDR2 SMNVEV (reference sequence). The CDR3 totals 15 residues. V shed 5 bases and J shed 3 bases, with 14 bases lying between them. For the CDR3, the DNA is TGTGCCAGCAGTATTAGGGACCCGGGCTACAATGAGCAGTTCTTC. It yields the protein CASSIRDPGYNEQFF.

Note on this clone: At one end the junction does not follow the germline gene, possibly because of a read error. This chain joins TRBV4-2 and TRBJ2-2; perhaps D is TRBD1 or TRBD2 (5 bases each). Germline assignment: CDR1 LGHNA and CDR2 YNFKEQ. The CDR3 is made up of 15 amino acids. This CDR3 reads CASNQRRQGTGELFF. The DNA for the CDR3 is TGTGCCAGCAACCAACGGAGGCAGGGCACCGGGGAGCTGTTTTTT.

This chain joins TRBV7-2 and TRBJ2-5; 7 bases fit TRBD2. The trim removed 1 base at V and 4 bases at J, leaving 3 bases unmatched. This CDR3 contains 14 residues. CDR1 is SGHTA, CDR2 FQGNSA, per germline. In DNA form, the CDR3 reads TGTGCCAGCAGCTTAGTGGGAGGGATAGAGACCCAGTACTTC. The encoded protein is CASSLVGGIETQYF.

CDR3 in amino acids: CASSETRGAGELFF. CDR3 nucleotides: TGTGCCAGCAGTGAGACTAGGGGGGCCGGGGAGCTGTTTTTT. J is TRBJ2-2 and V is TRBV2, with D possibly being TRBD1 or TRBD2 (6 bases each). V was pared by 3 bases and J by 6 bases, with 11 bases between. The CDR3 consists of 14 residues. CDR1 SNHLY and CDR2 FYNNEI come from the germline V gene.

The gene calls are TRBV6-2 or TRBV6-3 and TRBJ1-2; D is possibly TRBD1 (6 bases). The CDR3 is made up of 12 amino acids. With 5 bases removed from V and 3 bases from J, the gap between germline ends came to 7 bases. The germline CDR1 and CDR2 sequences are MNHEY and SVGEGT. CDR3 coding DNA: TGTGCCAGCAGTGGGACACACTATGGCTACACCTTC. Translating it yields CASSGTHYGYTF.

This chain connects TRBV10-3 to TRBJ2-3; the match to TRBD2 covers 12 bases. V gave up 4 bases and J gave up 5 bases; unmatched junction bases: 4. The CDR3 length is 15 residues. Germline V gene lookup returns CDR1 ENHRY and CDR2 SYGVKD. The CDR3 nucleotides read TGTGCCATCAGTGTGCCGGGACTAGCGGGAGATACGCAGTATTTT. Translating it yields CAISVPGLAGDTQYF.

This chain uses TRBV5-1 with TRBJ1-1, with 8 bases matching TRBD1. Unmatched junction bases numbered 7, after V lost 0 bases and J lost 6 bases. Germline V gene data show CDR1 as SGHRS and CDR2 as YFSETQ. This CDR3 has 15 residues. DNA of the CDR3: TGCGCCAGCAGCTTGGCGACAGGGGTTTGGGCTGAAGCTTTCTTT. Translating gives CASSLATGVWAEAFF.

The CDR3 DNA reads as TGTGCCAGCAGAACAGCGGGGTGTGGGAATCAGCCCCAGCATTTT. This sequence encodes CASRTAGCGNQPQHF. V usage is TRBV21-1 and J usage is TRBJ1-5. TRBV21-1 has pseudogene status. The CDR3 totals 15 residues.

The rearrangement joins TRBV4-2 to TRBJ2-2; D is unclear. The germline V gene has CDR1 LGHNA and CDR2 YNFKEQ. Trimming pared 0 bases from V and 4 bases from J, leaving 12 bases between. The length of the CDR3 is 16 residues. The CDR3 loop is CASSQDGWLPTGELFF. The CDR3 DNA is TGTGCCAGCAGCCAAGACGGTTGGCTTCCCACCGGGGAGCTGTTTTTT.

The chain recombines TRBV29-1 with TRBJ2-1; D gene uncertain. The CDR3 consists of 13 residues. V shed 2 bases and J shed 14 bases, with 19 bases lying between them. CDR1 is SQVTM, CDR2 ANQGSEA, per germline. Written as DNA, the CDR3 is TGCAGCGTTGAAATAACCCTCAACCTCCGGGAGTTCTTC. Protein product: CSVEITLNLREFF.